The 13 T cell receptor beta chains below were found in one sample sequenced in a study of blood T cell repertoires in COVID-19. The protocol was immunoSEQ multiplex PCR, while the TCRdb copy is restricted to in-frame clones and leaves out a portion. Among approximately 250,000 clones listed, 84% were seen once. Sequenced input: PBMCs or T cells enriched from blood (not recorded which). The receptors here all came from a man aged 25-45 years with acute COVID-19.

The chain recombines TRBV5-4 with TRBJ2-3, with 7 positions matching TRBD1. The CDR3 contains 14 residues. CDR1 SGHNT and CDR2 YYREEE come from the germline V gene (reference sequence). The trim removed 5 bases at V and 2 bases at J, leaving 5 bases unmatched. CDR3 sequence: CASSWTGNTDTQYF. The CDR3 coding sequence is TGTGCCAGCAGTTGGACAGGAAACACAGATACGCAGTATTTT.

CDR3 nucleotides: TGTGCCAGCTCACCAGCAGGGGGCAATCAGCCCCAGCATTTT. Its protein product is CASSPAGGNQPQHF. The J gene is TRBJ1-5, the V gene TRBV18; tentatively, D is TRBD1 (6 bases). V dropped 2 bases and J dropped 2 bases, with 7 bases sitting between them. Germline assignment: CDR1 KGHSH and CDR2 LQKENI. This CDR3 spans 14 amino acids.

The rearrangement links TRBV28 to TRBJ1-2; D is undetermined. The germline CDR1 and CDR2 sequences are MDHEN and SYDVKM. With 5 bases removed from V and 2 bases from J, the gap between germline ends came to 9 bases. CDR3 length equals 13 residues. The CDR3 DNA reads TGTGCCAGCAGTCGCGGGAGAAACTATGGCTACACCTTC. Encoded protein: CASSRGRNYGYTF.

The V and J genes are TRBV4-3 and TRBJ1-1; the D is unclear. Germline assignment: CDR1 LGHNA and CDR2 YSLEER. With 3 bases removed from V and 0 bases from J, the gap between germline ends came to 5 bases. CDR3 size: 13 residues. Here the CDR3 DNA reads TGCGCCAGCAGCCAGCAGTTGAACACTGAAGCTTTCTTT. Its translation is CASSQQLNTEAFF.

The CDR3 here is CASSIQNRGAGEKLFF. CDR3 nucleotides: TGTGCCAGTAGTATCCAGAACAGGGGGGCCGGGGAAAAACTGTTTTTT. This chain uses TRBV19 with TRBJ1-4; TRBD1 aligns across 8 bases. V lost 3 bases to trimming and J lost 8 bases; unmatched junction nucleotides: 11. CDR1 is LNHDA, CDR2 SQIVND, per germline (reference sequence). There are 16 residues in the CDR3.

This clone is a singleton in its sample. This sequence joins TRBV6-4 and TRBJ2-2; 8 bases are a match to TRBD1. Losses at the gene ends were 7 bases for V and 6 bases for J; bases not matched to a gene: 10. CDR1 is MRHNA and CDR2 is SNTAGT in the germline V gene. CDR3 length: 15 amino acids. CDR3 in amino acids: CASTPTGTGAGELFF. The CDR3 DNA reads TGTGCCAGCACCCCGACAGGGACAGGCGCCGGGGAGCTGTTTTTT.

In the case of this clone: Within the sample, other DNA sequences also encode this same CDR3. J is TRBJ1-5 and V is TRBV4-1; D uncertain. Trimming removed 0 bases at V and 0 bases at J, with 9 bases between. Germline V gene data show CDR1 as MGHRA and CDR2 as YSYEKL. The CDR3 length is 16 residues. The CDR3 loop reads CASSQDPGNSNQPQHF. The CDR3 nucleotides are TGCGCCAGCAGCCAAGACCCGGGTAATAGCAATCAGCCCCAGCATTTT.

This sequence joins TRBV5-5 and TRBJ1-3, with 10 bases aligning to TRBD1. Per the germline V gene, CDR1 is SGHKS and CDR2 is YYEKEE (reference sequence). CDR3 length equals 17 residues. V shed 3 bases, J shed 3 bases, and the junction held 9 bases outside the gene matches. CDR3 region: CASSWQPGQGIGNTIYF. For the CDR3, the DNA is TGTGCCAGCAGCTGGCAACCGGGACAGGGGATTGGAAACACCATATATTTT.

V and J are TRBV5-4 and TRBJ2-2, with TRBD2 matching over 9 bases. The V gene's germline CDR1 is SGHNT and CDR2 YYREEE (reference sequence). J gave up 4 bases and V 4 bases, and 2 bases lay outside the gene matches. This CDR3 has 14 amino acids. The CDR3 here is CASSTGLATGELFF. DNA for the CDR3: TGTGCCAGCAGCACGGGACTAGCCACCGGGGAGCTGTTTTTT.

The V call is TRBV11-2, the J call TRBJ2-1, with 9 bases fitting TRBD2. J gave up 8 bases and V 2 bases, and 10 bases lay outside the gene matches. The germline V gene encodes CDR1 SGHAT and CDR2 FQNNGV. This CDR3 spans 16 amino acids. DNA of the CDR3: TGTGCCAGCAGCTTAAGACCTAGCGGGACTACGGATGAGCAGTTCTTC. This encodes CASSLRPSGTTDEQFF.

CDR3 sequence: CASSAGTGRTMNTEAFF. DNA of the CDR3: TGTGCCAGCAGTGCGGGGACAGGGAGAACTATGAACACTGAAGCTTTCTTT. The chain recombines TRBV7-9 with TRBJ1-1; 9 positions agree with TRBD1. CDR1 and CDR2 (germline): SEHNR, FQNEAQ (reference sequence). The CDR3 totals 17 residues. V lost 6 bases, J lost 0 bases, and 11 bases stayed unmatched.

The CDR3 region has the DNA TGCAGCGTGGCCTGGACAGGAAGTCAAGAAAAACTGTTTTTT. It specifies CSVAWTGSQEKLFF. This chain joins TRBV29-1 and TRBJ1-4, with 7 positions matching TRBD1. The V segment lost 6 bases and the J segment 8 bases; nucleotides outside the gene matches: 12. The CDR3 covers 14 residues. Germline V gene data show CDR1 as SQVTM and CDR2 as ANQGSEA.

V gene TRBV9 combines with J gene TRBJ1-4; D is perhaps TRBD1 (5 bases). The CDR3 spans 14 residues. V was pared by 3 bases and J by 7 bases, with 13 bases between. The V gene's germline CDR1 is SGDLS and CDR2 YYNGEE. The CDR3 sequence: CASSGGGATEKLFF. The CDR3, as DNA: TGTGCCAGCAGCGGAGGCGGGGCTACTGAAAAACTGTTTTTT. The full variable domain, completed using reference TRBV9 and TRBJ1-4, is DSGVTQTPKHLITATGQRVTLRCSPRSGDLSVYWYQQSLDQGLQFLIQYYNGEERAKGNILERFSAQQFPDLHSELNLSSLELGDSALYFCASSGGGATEKLFFGSGTQLSVL.